This TCR beta chain came from a study of T-cell reconstitution after alpha-beta-depleted transplantation in children. The study's findings and limits: Surviving thymic progenitors and recipient T cells were the source of high TCRbeta diversity at day 60 in some patients. T-cell counts and diversity at one year post-transplant came mainly from newly produced T cells. Alpha-beta T cells present about two months after transplant were reported to originate from several hundred expanded graft clones.

It was with unique molecular identifiers that the TCRbeta library was prepared. TCRdb itself ran the PCR reads through MiXCR, one entry per CDR3 protein. Of around 300,000 distinct CDR3 sequences listed, over 7.5% were seen once; the top ten hold approximately 8.2%. The V gene's germline CDR1 is SGHAT and CDR2 FQNNGV. There are 14 residues in the CDR3. V lost 11 bases to trimming and J lost 4 bases; unmatched junction nucleotides: 9. This clonotype was recorded many times. Its antigen remains unidentified. The V and J genes are TRBV11-2 and TRBJ2-2, with 8 bases matching TRBD1. Sequenced material: peripheral blood, taken 360 days after TCRalphabeta/CD19-depleted stem cell transplant. The sequence derives from a female patient aged 2-15 years who had a stem cell transplant for Fanconi anemia, so the T cells may come from the graft donor. In DNA, the CDR3 is TGTGCCGAGAATGGACAGGGCATCACCGGGGAGCTGTTTTTT. This codes for CAENGQGITGELFF.